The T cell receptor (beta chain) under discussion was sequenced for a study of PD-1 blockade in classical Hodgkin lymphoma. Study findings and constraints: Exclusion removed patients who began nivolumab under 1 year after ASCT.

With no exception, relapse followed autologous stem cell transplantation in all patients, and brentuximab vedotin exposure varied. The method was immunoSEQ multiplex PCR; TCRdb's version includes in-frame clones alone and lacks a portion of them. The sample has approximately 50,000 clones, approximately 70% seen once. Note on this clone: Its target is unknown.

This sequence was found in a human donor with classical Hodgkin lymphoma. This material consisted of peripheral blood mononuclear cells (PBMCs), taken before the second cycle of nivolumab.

This CDR3 reads CASSYGPGVNQPQHF. The CDR3 nucleotides read TGTGCCAGCAGTTACGGTCCGGGAGTCAATCAGCCCCAGCATTTT. V gene TRBV6-5 combines with J gene TRBJ1-5; no clear D. Germline V gives CDR1 MNHEY, CDR2 SVGAGI. Trimming removed 2 bases from V and 3 bases from J, with 11 bases in between. The CDR3 covers 15 residues.